This T cell receptor (beta chain) was found in a study of beta chain features in type 1 diabetes. Overall study findings and caveats: Among patients with Type 1 diabetes, TCRB CDR3s were moderately but significantly shorter in every one of the four CD4+ subsets. Junctions at VDJ sites from type 1 diabetes patients had fewer insertions and more deletions. A PCR bias possibly favoring shorter templates would apply equally to patients and controls.

Markers CD45RO/CCR7/CD25/CD127/CD95/CD27 served to sort CD4+ naive, central memory, regulatory and stem cell-like memory cells. Concerning this clone itself: No antigen is known for it.

Expressed TCRB transcripts were sequenced, since all the RNA that had been isolated was reverse transcribed. Profiled with immunoSEQ multiplex PCR; TCRdb holds only in-frame clones, not every one. The data contain about 260,000 clones, roughly 20% of them seen just once; the ten biggest clones take up around 0.029%. The CDR3 totals 15 residues. The V gene lost 4 bases and the J gene lost 4 bases, with 13 bases spanning the gap. Germline lookup yields CDR1 LGHNA and CDR2 YSLEER. The chain recombines TRBV4-3 with TRBJ2-2, with a possible D match to TRBD2 (6 bases). The sequencing sample was made of naive CD4+ T cells from blood. The clonotype comes from a woman between 35 and 50 years old with type 1 diabetes. The CDR3 DNA sequence: TGCGCCAGCAGCCCTGTGGGCGGGGCCACCGGGGAGCTGTTTTTT. It is translated as CASSPVGGATGELFF.